Given below is one T cell receptor (beta chain) in context. This entry comes from a study of blood T cells in healthy people across ages. CDR3 length equals 15 residues. V gave up 2 bases and J gave up 7 bases, with 15 bases separating them. Germline values: CDR1 ENHRY, CDR2 SYGVKD. With a J-beta primer mix and a sample-barcoded 5' primer, a second PCR ran about 6 to 11 cycles. TCRdb re-analysed the 5' RACE reads in MiXCR, keeping a single row per CDR3 protein. The sample records about 1.8 million distinct CDR3 sequences, about 50% being singletons. The receptor comes from a woman aged 40-49 years in good health. The sequenced sample consisted of blood. V gene TRBV10-3 combines with J gene TRBJ2-1, with D unclear. The CDR3 sequence: CAISEGWSLRNEQFF. CDR3 sequence (DNA): TGTGCCATCAGTGAGGGGTGGTCGTTGAGGAATGAGCAGTTCTTC.